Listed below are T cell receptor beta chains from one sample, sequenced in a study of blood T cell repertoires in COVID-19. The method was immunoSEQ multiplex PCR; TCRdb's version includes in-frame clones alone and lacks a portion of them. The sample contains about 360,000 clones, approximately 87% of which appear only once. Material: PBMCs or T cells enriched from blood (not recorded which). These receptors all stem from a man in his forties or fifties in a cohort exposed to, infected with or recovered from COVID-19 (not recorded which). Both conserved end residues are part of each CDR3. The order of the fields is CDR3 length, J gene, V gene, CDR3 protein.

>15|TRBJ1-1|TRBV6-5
CASSYSGGMNTEAFF
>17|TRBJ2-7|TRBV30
CAWSVRGLAGVRGEQYF
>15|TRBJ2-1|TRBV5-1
CASSLSAGGGHEQFF
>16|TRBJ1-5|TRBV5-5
CASSLGGNPSNQPQHF
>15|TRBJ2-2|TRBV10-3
CAISGRGIGTGELFF
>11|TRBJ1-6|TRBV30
CAWSRDSPLHF
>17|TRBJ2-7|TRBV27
CASSLSHSGTGTYEQYF
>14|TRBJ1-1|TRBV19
CASNNLGARTEAFF
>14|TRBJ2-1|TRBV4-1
CASSHSGNYNEQFF
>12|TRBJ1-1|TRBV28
CASSSQGLEAFF
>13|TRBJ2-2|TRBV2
CASRQGFSGELFF
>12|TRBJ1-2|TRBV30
CAWSVLGTPGTF
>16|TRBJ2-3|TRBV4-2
CASTVTGVGGTDTQYF
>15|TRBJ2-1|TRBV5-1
CASSSGTSGSNEQFF
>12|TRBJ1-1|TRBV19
CASSQGRTEAFF
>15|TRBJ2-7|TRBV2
CASSPRQGSAYEQYF
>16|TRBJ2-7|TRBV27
CASSPSTRQTSYEQYF
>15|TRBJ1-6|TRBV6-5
CASSRGTGDNSPLHF
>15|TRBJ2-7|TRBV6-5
CASSYRDRGIYEQYF
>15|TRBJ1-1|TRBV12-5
CASGLSGTGGTEAFF
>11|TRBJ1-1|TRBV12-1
CASGTRTEAFF
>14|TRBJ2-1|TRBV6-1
CASSERGRSNEQFF
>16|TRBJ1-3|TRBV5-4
CASSWGQGSSGNTIYF
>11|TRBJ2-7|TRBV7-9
CASSNTYEQYF
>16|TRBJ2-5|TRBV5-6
CASSFQGARFQETQYF
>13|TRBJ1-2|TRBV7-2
CASSYQGHYGYTF
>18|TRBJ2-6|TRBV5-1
CASRITSGVSSGANVLTF
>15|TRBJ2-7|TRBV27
CASRLIGTSRAVLVF
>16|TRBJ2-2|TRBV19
CASSKLGLSNTGELFF
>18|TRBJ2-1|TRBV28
CASRPKAGGKSSYNEQFF
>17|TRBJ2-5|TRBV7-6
CASSSNPTGRYQETQYF
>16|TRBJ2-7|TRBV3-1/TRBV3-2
CASSQEGRGSSYEQYF
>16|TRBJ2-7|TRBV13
CASSRHSGRAGYEQYF
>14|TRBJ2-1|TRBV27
CASSRQKLGNEQFF
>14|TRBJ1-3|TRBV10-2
CASSDQGLGNTIYF
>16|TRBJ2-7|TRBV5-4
CASSLGGTGGVYEQYF
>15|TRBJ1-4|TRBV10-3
CAISESAGAEEKLFF
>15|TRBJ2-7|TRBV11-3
CASSFFGGFWNEQYF
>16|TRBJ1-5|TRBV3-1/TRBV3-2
CASSFGPGTGNQPQHF
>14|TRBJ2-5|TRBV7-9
CASSLSRGLETQYF
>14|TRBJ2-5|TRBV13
CASSSGTGGETQYF
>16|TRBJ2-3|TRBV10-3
CAIAFGAGAGTDTQYF
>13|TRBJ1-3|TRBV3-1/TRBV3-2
CASTTGDGNTIYF
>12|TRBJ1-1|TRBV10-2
CASRLGDTEAFF
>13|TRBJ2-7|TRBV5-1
CASTGTGVGEQYF
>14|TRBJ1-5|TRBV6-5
CASRPSPAGQPQHF
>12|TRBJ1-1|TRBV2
CASSGFDTEAFF
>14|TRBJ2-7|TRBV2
CASRQSRDSYEQYF
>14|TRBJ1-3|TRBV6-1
CASSELTSRNTIYF
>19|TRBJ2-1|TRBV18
CASSPPISVAGGPKWEQFF
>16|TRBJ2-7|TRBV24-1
CATSDHPTGSSYEQYF
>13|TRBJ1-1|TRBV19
CASRSGLGTEAFF
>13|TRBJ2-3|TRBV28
CASLGLQTDTQYF
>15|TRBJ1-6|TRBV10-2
CASSREVDGGSPLHF
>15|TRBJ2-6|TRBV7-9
CASSFGGSGANVLTF
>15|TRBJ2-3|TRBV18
CASTPSGGSTDTQYF
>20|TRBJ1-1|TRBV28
CASSFFYRWGTEVHNTEAFF